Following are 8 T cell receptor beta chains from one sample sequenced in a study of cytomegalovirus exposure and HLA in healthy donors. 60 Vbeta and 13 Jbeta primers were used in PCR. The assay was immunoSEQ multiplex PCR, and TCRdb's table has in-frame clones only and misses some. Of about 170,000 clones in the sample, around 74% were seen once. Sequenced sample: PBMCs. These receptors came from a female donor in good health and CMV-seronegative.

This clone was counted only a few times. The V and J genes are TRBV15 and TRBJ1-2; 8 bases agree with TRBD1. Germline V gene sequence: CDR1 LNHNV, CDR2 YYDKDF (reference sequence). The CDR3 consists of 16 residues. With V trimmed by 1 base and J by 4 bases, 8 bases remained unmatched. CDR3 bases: TGTGCCACCAGCAGAGCTAGACAGGGGATTGGCTATGGCTACACCTTC. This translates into CATSRARQGIGYGYTF.

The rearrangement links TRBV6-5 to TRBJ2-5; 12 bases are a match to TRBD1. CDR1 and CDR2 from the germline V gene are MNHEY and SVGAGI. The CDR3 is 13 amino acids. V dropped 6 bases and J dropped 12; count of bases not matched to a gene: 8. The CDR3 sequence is CASSRDRGLLEYF. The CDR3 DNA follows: TGTGCCAGCAGCCGGGACAGGGGGCTATTGGAGTACTTC.

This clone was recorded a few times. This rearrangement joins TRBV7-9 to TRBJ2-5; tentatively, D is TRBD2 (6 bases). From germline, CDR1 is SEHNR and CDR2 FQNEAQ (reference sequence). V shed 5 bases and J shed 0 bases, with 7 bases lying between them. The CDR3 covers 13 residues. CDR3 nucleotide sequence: TGTGCCAGCAGCCGGGACTACCAAGAGACCCAGTACTTC. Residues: CASSRDYQETQYF.

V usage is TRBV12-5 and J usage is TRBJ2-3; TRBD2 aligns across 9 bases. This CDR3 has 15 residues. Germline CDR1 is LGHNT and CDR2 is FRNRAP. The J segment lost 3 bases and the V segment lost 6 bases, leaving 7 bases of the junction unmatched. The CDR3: CASGLAGDRTDTQYF. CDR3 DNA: TGTGCTAGTGGATTAGCGGGAGACCGGACAGATACGCAGTATTTT.

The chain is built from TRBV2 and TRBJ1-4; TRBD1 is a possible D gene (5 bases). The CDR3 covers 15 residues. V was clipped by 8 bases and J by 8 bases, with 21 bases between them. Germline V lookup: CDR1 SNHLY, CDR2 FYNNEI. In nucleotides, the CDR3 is TGTGCCAGCGAAGCCGGGGGTCGGGTAGGGGAAAAACTGTTTTTT. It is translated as CASEAGGRVGEKLFF.

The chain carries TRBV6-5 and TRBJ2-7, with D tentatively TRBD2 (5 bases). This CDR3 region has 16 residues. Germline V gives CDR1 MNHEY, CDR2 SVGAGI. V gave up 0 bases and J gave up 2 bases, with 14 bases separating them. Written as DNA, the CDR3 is TGTGCCAGCAGTTACTCGATTTCCAGCGGCGCCTACGAGCAGTACTTC. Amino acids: CASSYSISSGAYEQYF.

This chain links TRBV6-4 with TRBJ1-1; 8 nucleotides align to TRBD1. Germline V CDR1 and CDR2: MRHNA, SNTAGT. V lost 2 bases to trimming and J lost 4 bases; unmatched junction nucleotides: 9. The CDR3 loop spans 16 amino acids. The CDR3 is CASSDPGQEFPTEAFF. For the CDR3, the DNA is TGTGCCAGCAGTGACCCGGGACAGGAGTTCCCCACTGAAGCTTTCTTT.

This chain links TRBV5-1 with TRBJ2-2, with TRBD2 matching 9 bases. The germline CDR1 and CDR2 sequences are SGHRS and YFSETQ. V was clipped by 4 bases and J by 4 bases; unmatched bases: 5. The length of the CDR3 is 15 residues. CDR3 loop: CASSLGLAITGELFF. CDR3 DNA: TGCGCCAGCAGCCTGGGACTAGCCATCACCGGGGAGCTGTTTTTT.